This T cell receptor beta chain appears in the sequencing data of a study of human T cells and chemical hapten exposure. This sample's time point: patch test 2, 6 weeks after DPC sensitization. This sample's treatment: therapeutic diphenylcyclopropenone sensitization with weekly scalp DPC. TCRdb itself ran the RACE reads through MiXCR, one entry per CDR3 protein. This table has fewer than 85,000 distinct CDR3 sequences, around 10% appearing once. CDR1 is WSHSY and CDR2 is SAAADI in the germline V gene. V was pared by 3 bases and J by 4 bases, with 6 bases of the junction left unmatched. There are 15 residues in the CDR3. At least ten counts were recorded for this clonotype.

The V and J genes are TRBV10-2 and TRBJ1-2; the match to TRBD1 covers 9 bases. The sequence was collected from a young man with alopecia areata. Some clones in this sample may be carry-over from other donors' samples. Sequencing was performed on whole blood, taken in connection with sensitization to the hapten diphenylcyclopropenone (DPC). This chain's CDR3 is CASSEGQGLLYGYTF. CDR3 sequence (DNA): TGCGCCAGCAGTGAAGGACAGGGGTTACTCTATGGCTACACCTTC.